This section outlines one T cell receptor (beta chain) sequence together with its context. Its target is not known. The data originate from a study of shared clonotypes between healthy human individuals. Data came from immunoSEQ multiplex PCR; TCRdb stores just in-frame clones and leaves some out. The sample carries 1,400,000 or so clones, around 98.5% recorded once. General study results and limits: Even with large depth, rarefaction showed that sorted-subset sequencing was incomplete. Blood alone was sampled, and tissue repertoires likely differ. Non-shared clonotypes displayed generation probabilities falling below those of clonotypes present in all four donors.

CDR1 is SQVTM and CDR2 is ANQGSEA in the germline V gene. The CDR3 covers 14 residues. V gave up 3 bases and J gave up 3 bases, with 14 bases separating them. Every donor, a Caucasian adult, lived in Nashville, Tennessee. This chain uses TRBV29-1 with TRBJ1-1, with D perhaps matching TRBD1 (6 bases). The TCR comes from a young man in good health. The sequenced material came from naive CD4+ T cells sorted from blood. The subset was: CD45RA+ positively selected. The CDR3, as DNA: TGCAGCGTTGATGAGGCAGGGGAGGACACTGAAGCTTTCTTT. The encoded protein is CSVDEAGEDTEAFF.